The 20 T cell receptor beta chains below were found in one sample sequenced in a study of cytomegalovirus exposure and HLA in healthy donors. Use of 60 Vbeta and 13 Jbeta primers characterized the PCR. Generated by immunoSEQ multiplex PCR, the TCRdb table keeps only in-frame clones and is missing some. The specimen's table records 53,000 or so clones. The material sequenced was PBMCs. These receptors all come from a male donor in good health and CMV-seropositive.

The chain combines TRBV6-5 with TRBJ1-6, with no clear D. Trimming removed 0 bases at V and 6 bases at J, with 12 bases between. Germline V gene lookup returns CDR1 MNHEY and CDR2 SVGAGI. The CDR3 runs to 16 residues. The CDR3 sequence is CASSYSFLPLNSPLHF. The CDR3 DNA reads TGTGCCAGCAGTTACTCTTTTCTCCCCCTTAATTCACCCCTCCACTTT.

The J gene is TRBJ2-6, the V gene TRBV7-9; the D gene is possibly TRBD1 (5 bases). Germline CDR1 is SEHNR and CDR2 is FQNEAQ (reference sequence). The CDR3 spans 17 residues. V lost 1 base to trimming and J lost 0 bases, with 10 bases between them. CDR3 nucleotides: TGTGCCAGCAGCTTAGTAGGGCAGGGCTCTGGGGCCAACGTCCTGACTTTC. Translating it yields CASSLVGQGSGANVLTF. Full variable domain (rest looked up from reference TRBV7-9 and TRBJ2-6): DTGVSQNPRHKITKRGQNVTFRCDPISEHNRLYWYRQTLGQGPEFLTYFQNEAQLEKSRLLSDRFSAERPKGSFSTLEIQRTEQGDSAMYLCASSLVGQGSGANVLTFGAGSRLTVL.

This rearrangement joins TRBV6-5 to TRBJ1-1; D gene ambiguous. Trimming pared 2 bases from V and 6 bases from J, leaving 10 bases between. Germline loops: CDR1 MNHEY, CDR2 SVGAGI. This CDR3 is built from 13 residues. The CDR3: CASSYLEGSEAFF. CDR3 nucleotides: TGTGCCAGCAGTTACCTGGAGGGCTCTGAAGCTTTCTTT.

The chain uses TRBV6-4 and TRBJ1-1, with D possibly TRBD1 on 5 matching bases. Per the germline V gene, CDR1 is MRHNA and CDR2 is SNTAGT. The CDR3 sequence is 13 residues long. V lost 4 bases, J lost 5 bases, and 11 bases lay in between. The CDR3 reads CASSAGGETEAFF. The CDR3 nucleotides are TGTGCCAGCAGTGCCGGGGGGGAAACTGAAGCTTTCTTT.

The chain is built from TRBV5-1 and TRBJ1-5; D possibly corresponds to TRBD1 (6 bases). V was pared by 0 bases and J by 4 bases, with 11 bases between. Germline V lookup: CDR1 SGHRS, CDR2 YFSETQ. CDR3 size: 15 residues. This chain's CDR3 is CASSLEGGWNQPQHF. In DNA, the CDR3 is TGCGCCAGCAGCTTGGAGGGGGGGTGGAATCAGCCCCAGCATTTT. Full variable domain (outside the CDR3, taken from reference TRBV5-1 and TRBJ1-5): KAGVTQTPRYLIKTRGQQVTLSCSPISGHRSVSWYQQTPGQGLQFLFEYFSETQRNKGNFPGRFSGRQFSNSRSEMNVSTLELGDSALYLCASSLEGGWNQPQHFGDGTRLSIL.

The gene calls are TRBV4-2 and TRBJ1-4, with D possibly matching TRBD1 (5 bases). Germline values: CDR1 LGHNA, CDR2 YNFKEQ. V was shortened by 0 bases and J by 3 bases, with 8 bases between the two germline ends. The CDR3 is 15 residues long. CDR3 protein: CASSQEGGANEKLFF. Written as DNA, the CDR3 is TGTGCCAGCAGCCAAGAGGGGGGGGCTAATGAAAAACTGTTTTTT.

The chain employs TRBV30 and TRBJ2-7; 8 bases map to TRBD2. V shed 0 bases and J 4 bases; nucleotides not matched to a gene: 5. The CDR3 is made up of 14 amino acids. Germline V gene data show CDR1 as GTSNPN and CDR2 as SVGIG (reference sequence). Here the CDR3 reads CAWSVDGGAYEQYF. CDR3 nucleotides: TGTGCCTGGAGTGTAGACGGGGGGGCTTACGAGCAGTACTTC.

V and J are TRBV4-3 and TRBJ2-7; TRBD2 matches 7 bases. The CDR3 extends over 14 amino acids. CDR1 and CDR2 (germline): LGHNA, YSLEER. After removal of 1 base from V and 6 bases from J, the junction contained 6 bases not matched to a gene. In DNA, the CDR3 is TGCGCCAGCAGCCAAGGCGGGGAGGGAGGCGAGCAGTACTTC. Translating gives CASSQGGEGGEQYF.

CDR3 region: CASSHAGTSGDTQYF. As DNA, the CDR3 is TGCGCCAGCAGCCACGCCGGGACTAGCGGCGACACGCAGTATTTT. This chain joins TRBV5-1 and TRBJ2-3, with 11 nucleotides matching TRBD2. This CDR3 contains 15 residues. Germline CDR1 SGHRS, CDR2 YFSETQ. Unmatched junction bases numbered 10, after V lost 4 bases and J lost 9 bases. Variable domain in full (rest from reference TRBV5-1 and TRBJ2-3): KAGVTQTPRYLIKTRGQQVTLSCSPISGHRSVSWYQQTPGQGLQFLFEYFSETQRNKGNFPGRFSGRQFSNSRSEMNVSTLELGDSALYLCASSHAGTSGDTQYFGPGTRLTVL.

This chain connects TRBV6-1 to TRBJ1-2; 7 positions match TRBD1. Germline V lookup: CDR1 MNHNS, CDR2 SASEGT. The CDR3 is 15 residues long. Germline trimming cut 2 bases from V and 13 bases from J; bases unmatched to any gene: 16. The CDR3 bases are TGTGCCAGCAGTGAACCTCAGGGGGGAACCAGCGGGGGCACCTTC. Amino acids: CASSEPQGGTSGGTF.

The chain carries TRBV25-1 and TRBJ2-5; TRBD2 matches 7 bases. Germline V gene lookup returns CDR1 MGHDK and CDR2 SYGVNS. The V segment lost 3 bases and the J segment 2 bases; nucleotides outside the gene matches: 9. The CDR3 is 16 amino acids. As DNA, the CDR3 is TGTGCCAGCAGTGACTGGGGGACTAACCTTCAAGAGACCCAGTACTTC. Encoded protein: CASSDWGTNLQETQYF.

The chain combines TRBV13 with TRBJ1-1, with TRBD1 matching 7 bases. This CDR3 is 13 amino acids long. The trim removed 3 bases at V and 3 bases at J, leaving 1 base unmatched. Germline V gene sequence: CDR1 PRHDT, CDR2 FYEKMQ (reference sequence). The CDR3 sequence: CASSFQGDTEAFF. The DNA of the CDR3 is TGTGCCAGCAGCTTCCAGGGGGACACTGAAGCTTTCTTT.

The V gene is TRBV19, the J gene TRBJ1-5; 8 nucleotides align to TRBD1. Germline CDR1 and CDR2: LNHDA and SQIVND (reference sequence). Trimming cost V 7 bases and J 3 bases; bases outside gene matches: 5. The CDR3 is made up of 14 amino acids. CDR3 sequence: CASMPGQDNQPQHF. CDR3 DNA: TGTGCCAGTATGCCGGGACAGGACAATCAGCCCCAGCATTTT.

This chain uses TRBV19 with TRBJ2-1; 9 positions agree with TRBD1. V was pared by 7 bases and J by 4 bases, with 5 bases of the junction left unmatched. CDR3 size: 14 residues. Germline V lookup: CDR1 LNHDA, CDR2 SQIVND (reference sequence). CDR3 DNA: TGTGCCAGTACAATGACAGGGGGGTACAATGAGCAGTTCTTC. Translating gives CASTMTGGYNEQFF.

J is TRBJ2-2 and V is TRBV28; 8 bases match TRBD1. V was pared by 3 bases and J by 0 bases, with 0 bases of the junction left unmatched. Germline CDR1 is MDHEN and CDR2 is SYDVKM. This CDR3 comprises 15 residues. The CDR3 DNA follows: TGTGCCAGCAGTTTGGACAGGGCGAACACCGGGGAGCTGTTTTTT. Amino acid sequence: CASSLDRANTGELFF. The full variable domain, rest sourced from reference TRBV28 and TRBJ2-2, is DVKVTQSSRYLVKRTGEKVFLECVQDMDHENMFWYRQDPGLGLRLIYFSYDVKMKEKGDIPEGYSVSREKKERFSLILESASTNQTSMYLCASSLDRANTGELFFGEGSRLTVL.

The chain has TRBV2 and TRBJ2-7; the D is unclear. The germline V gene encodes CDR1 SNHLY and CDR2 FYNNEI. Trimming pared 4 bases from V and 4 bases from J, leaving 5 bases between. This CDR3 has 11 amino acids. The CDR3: CASSVTYEQYF. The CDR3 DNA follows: TGTGCCAGCAGTGTTACTTACGAGCAGTACTTC. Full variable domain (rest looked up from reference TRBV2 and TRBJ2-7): EPEVTQTPSHQVTQMGQEVILRCVPISNHLYFYWYRQILGQKVEFLVSFYNNEISEKSEIFDDQFSVERPDGSNFTLKIRSTKLEDSAMYFCASSVTYEQYFGPGTRLTVT.

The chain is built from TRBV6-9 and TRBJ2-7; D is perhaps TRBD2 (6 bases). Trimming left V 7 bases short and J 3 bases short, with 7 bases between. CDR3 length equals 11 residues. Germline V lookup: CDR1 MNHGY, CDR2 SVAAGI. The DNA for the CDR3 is TGTGCCAGCACGGGAGTCTACGAGCAGTACTTC. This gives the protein CASTGVYEQYF.

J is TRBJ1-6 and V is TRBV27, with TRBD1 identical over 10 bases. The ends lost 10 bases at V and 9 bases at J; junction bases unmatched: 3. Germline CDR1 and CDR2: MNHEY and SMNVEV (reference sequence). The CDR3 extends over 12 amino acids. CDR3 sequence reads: CATGQGGSPLHF. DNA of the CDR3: TGTGCCACCGGACAGGGGGGTTCACCCCTCCACTTT.

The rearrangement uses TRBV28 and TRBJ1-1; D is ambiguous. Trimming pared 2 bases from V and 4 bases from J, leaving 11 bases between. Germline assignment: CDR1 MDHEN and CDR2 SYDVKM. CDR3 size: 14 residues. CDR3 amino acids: CASSLTGGLTEAFF. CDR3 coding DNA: TGTGCCAGCAGTTTAACGGGAGGCCTCACTGAAGCTTTCTTT.

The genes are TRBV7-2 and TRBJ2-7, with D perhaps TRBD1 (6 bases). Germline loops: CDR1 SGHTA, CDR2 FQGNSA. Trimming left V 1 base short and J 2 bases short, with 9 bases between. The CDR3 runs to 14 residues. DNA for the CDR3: TGTGCCAGCAGCTTAGAACAGGGTCCCTACGAGCAGTACTTC. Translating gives CASSLEQGPYEQYF.